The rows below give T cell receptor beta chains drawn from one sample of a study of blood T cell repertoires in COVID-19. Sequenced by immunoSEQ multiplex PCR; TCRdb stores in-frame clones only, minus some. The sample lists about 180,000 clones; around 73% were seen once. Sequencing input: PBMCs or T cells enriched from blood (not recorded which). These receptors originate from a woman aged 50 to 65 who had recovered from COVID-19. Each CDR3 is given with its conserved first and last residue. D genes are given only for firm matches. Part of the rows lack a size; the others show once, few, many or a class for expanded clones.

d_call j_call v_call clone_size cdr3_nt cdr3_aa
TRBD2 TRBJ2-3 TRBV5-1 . TGCGCCAGCAGCTCGGGGACTAGCGGAATCACAGATACGCAGTATTTT CASSSGTSGITDTQYF
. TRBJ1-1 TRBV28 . TGTGCCAGCAGTTCGCTACAGGGAGACACTGAAGCTTTCTTT CASSSLQGDTEAFF
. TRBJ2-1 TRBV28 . TGTGCCAGCAGACCCACCTCGCGGTACAATGAGCAGTTCTTC CASRPTSRYNEQFF
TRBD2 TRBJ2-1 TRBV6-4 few TGTGCCAGCAGTGAGCGGGAGAACAATGAGCAGTTCTTC CASSERENNEQFF
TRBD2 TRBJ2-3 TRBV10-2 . TGCGCCAGCAGTGAAGGCGGGAGCCGCACAGATACGCAGTATTTT CASSEGGSRTDTQYF
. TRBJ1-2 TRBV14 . TGTGCCAGCAGTCCAAGTGCGCGGGGGCCCTACACCTTC CASSPSARGPYTF
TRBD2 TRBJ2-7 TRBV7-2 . TGTGCCAGCAGCTTCTCCGGGACTAGTGGTGTCGAGCAGTACTTC CASSFSGTSGVEQYF
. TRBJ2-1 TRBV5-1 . TGCGCCAGCAGCTTCGGGTACAATGAGCAGTTCTTC CASSFGYNEQFF
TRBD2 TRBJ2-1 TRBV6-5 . TGTGCCAGCAGTTACGCCACTAGCGGGAAGAATGAGCAGTTCTTC CASSYATSGKNEQFF
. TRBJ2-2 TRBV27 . TGTGCCAGCAGTTTAATATCCGGGGAGCTGTTTTTT CASSLISGELFF
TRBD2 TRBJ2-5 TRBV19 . TGTGCCGGATCCGGGACTAGCGGCCAAGAGACCCAGTACTTC CAGSGTSGQETQYF
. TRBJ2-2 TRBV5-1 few TGCGCCAGCACTCCTTTGGGCGAGGGTACCGGGGAGCTGTTTTTT CASTPLGEGTGELFF
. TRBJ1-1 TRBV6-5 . TGTGCCAGCCAGCGGGGTGATATGAACACTGAAGCTTTCTTT CASQRGDMNTEAFF
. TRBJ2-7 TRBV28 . TGTGCCAGCAGTTGGAGGGGTGAGCAGTACTTC CASSWRGEQYF
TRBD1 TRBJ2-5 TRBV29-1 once TGCAGCGTGGACAGGGGGCTGGGGGAGACCCAGTACTTC CSVDRGLGETQYF
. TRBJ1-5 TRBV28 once TGTGCCAGCAGTTTAGCGGGGGCCCAGCATTTT CASSLAGAQHF
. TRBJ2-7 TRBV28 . TGTGCCAGCAGTTTGGGTGGGGCCTCCTACGAGCAGTACTTC CASSLGGASYEQYF
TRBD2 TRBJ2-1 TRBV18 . TGTGCCAGCTCATCAGGACTAGCGGGGTATGAGCAGTTCTTC CASSSGLAGYEQFF
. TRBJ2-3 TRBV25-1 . TGTGCCAGCAGTTCAGAGGGGGGGCGAGCCTCCACAGATACGCAGTATTTT CASSSEGGRASTDTQYF
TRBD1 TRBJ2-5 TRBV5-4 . TGTGCCAGCAGAACGGGACAGGCAGGGGAGACCCAGTACTTC CASRTGQAGETQYF
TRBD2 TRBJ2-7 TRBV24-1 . TGTGCCACCAGTGATGCGGGGGTCGGGGAGCAGTACTTC CATSDAGVGEQYF
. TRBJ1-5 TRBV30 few TGTGCCTGGAGTCCTGACAGTTCTTGGCAGCCCCAGCATTTT CAWSPDSSWQPQHF
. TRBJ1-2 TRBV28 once TGTGCCAGCAGTTCCCCGACACCTTTCTATGGCTACACCTTC CASSSPTPFYGYTF
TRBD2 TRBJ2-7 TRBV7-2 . TGTGCCAGCAGCTCGCTAGCGGGATCACCCTACGAGCAGTACTTC CASSSLAGSPYEQYF
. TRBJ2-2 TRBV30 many TGTGCCTGGAGGTCCATAGGGAGGGGGGAGCTGTTTTTT CAWRSIGRGELFF
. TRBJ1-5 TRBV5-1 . TGCGCCAGCAGCTTGTTGGGAGATAATCAGCCCCAGCATTTT CASSLLGDNQPQHF
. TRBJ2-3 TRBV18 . TGTGCCAGCTCACCATTTGAGTCAGGGGATACGCAGTATTTT CASSPFESGDTQYF
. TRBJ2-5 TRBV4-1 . TGCGCCAGCAGCCCAAGACTAGAGACAAATCGAGAGACCCAGTACTTC CASSPRLETNRETQYF
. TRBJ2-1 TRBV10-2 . TGCGCCAGCAGTCCAGTCTCGGAGCAGTTCTTC CASSPVSEQFF
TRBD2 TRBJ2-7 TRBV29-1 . TGCAGCGTTGAGTTAGCGGGAGAGGGGACCTACGAGCAGTACTTC CSVELAGEGTYEQYF
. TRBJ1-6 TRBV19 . TGTGCCAGTAATGAACAGGGTAATTCACCCCTCCACTTT CASNEQGNSPLHF
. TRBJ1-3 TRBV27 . TGTGCCAGCAGCCTACAGGGTTTCGGGAACTCTGGAAACACCATATATTTT CASSLQGFGNSGNTIYF
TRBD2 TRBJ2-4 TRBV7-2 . TGTGCCAGCAGCTTGGGGGGGGTTGCAAACATTCAGTACTTC CASSLGGVANIQYF
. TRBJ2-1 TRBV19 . TGTGCCAGTAGTATATTCCAGCAGGGGGGAACCTACAATGAGCAGTTCTTC CASSIFQQGGTYNEQFF
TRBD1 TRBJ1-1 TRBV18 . TGTGCCAGCTCACCACCGAGCAGGGGGTCCCCGGAAGCTTTCTTT CASSPPSRGSPEAFF
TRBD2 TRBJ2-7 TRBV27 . TGTGCCAGCTGGGCTAGCGGGGGTAGCTCCTACGAGCAGTACTTC CASWASGGSSYEQYF
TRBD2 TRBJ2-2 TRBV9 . TGTGCCAGCAGCCGACTAGCGGAGAACACCGGGGAGCTGTTTTTT CASSRLAENTGELFF
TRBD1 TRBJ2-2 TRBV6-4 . TGTGCCAGCAGTTTAACAGGGGCCACTAACACCGGGGAGCTGTTTTTT CASSLTGATNTGELFF
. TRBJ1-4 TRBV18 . TGTGCCAGCTCACCGAGGGAGAATGAAAAACTGTTTTTT CASSPRENEKLFF
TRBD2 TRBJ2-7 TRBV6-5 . TGTGCCAGCAGTTACGGGACTAGGGCGCGGGAGCAGTACTTC CASSYGTRAREQYF
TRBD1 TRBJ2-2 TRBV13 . TGTGCCAGCAGCCGACAGGGATGGATCGGCGGGGAGCTGTTTTTT CASSRQGWIGGELFF
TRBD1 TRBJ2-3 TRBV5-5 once TGTGCCAGCAGCTTCCCTCATCGACAGGGGGCCACAGATACGCAGTATTTT CASSFPHRQGATDTQYF
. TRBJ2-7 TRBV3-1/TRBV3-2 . TGTGCCAGCAGCCAAGGTTCGGAGGGTTACGAGCAGTACTTC CASSQGSEGYEQYF
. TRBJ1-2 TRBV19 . TGTGCCACGGAGCGAAGGGGCCAGAACTATGGCTACACCTTC CATERRGQNYGYTF
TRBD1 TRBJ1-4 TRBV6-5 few TGTGCCAGCAGTTACGGGACAGAACTGTTTTTT CASSYGTELFF
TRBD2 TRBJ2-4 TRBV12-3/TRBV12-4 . TGTGCCAGCAGACGGACTAGTTTTCAGTACTTC CASRRTSFQYF
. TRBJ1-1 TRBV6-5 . TGTGCCAGCAGGGCCGGGGGGACTGAAGCTTTCTTT CASRAGGTEAFF
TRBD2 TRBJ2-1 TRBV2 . TGTGCCAGCAGTTCCGGGACTAGCGGGAGTAATGAGCAGTTCTTC CASSSGTSGSNEQFF
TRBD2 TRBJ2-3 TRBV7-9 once TGTGCCAGCAGCTTGGCACTAGCGGGACATAGCACAGATACGCAGTATTTT CASSLALAGHSTDTQYF